The sequence of this T cell receptor (beta chain) was determined in a study of blood T cell repertoires in COVID-19. At the level of the study: Sources were T cells, B-cell-depleted T cells, or PBMCs; the material itself was cDNA or gDNA.

Living in about two dozen US areas, the participants were between roughly 18 and 90 years of age. Exposed enrollees had met someone with a PCR-confirmed or clinician-diagnosed COVID-19 case at some point within the 2 weeks before study entry. Study processing details: Amplification of reference gene primers provided the estimated nucleated cell counts. Generated by immunoSEQ multiplex PCR, the TCRdb table keeps only in-frame clones and is missing some. V, J and clone size are taken as reported in that table, and D and trimming were inferred from the DNA itself. This table has 260,000 or so clones, around four fifths appearing once. Germline-derived CDR1 and CDR2 are SGHRS and YFSETQ. Trimming stripped 1 base from V and 6 bases from J, with 23 bases between. The CDR3 has 17 amino acids.

This TCR was sampled from a woman in her thirties or forties who had been exposed to COVID-19. Sequencing was done on a sample of PBMCs or T cells enriched from blood (not recorded which). This rearrangement joins TRBV5-1 to TRBJ2-7; possible D gene TRBD1, 7 bases. The CDR3, as DNA: TGCGCCAGCAGCTTGCGTGAGGCGGGACAGACATTTGGCGAGCAGTACTTC. Its translation: CASSLREAGQTFGEQYF.